One sample yielded the 12 T cell receptor beta chains listed below, sequenced in a study of human T cells and chemical hapten exposure. Described time point: patch test 3, about 24 weeks after DPC sensitization. The treatment here: therapeutic diphenylcyclopropenone sensitization with weekly scalp DPC. Whole blood that had not been fractionated was the source of extracted total RNA. Via MiXCR, TCRdb re-called the RACE reads, giving one row per CDR3 protein. The repertoire holds 40,000 or so distinct CDR3 sequences, with about 12% as singletons. This specimen was whole blood, taken in connection with sensitization to the hapten diphenylcyclopropenone (DPC). The receptors shown here come from a woman aged 40 to 50 with alopecia areata. Some clones in this sample may be carry-over from other donors' samples.

This clonotype was picked up many times. The chain combines TRBV29-1 with TRBJ2-5, with D maybe TRBD1 (6 bases). Looked up from germline, CDR1 is SQVTM and CDR2 is ANQGSEA. The length of the CDR3 is 12 residues. V was clipped by 5 bases and J by 1 base, with 8 bases between them. The CDR3 DNA reads as TGCAGCGTTCGAGGGGGCCAAGAGACCCAGTACTTC. Its protein is CSVRGGQETQYF.

This clonotype was observed a handful of times. The chain employs TRBV20-1 and TRBJ1-2; D is possibly TRBD1 (5 bases). The CDR3 contains 13 residues. Between the trimmed V and J ends, which lost 2 bases and 4 bases, there was a span of 11 bases. Per germline, CDR1 DFQATT and CDR2 SNEGSKA (reference sequence). CDR3 sequence: CSARPDSVYGYTF. As DNA, the CDR3 is TGCAGTGCTAGACCAGACAGTGTCTATGGCTACACCTTC.

This clonotype was seen ten or more times. V and J are TRBV3-1 and TRBJ2-5, with a possible D match to TRBD1 (6 bases). The germline V and J ends were trimmed by 3 bases and 4 bases, with 9 bases remaining between them. Germline CDR1 is LGHDT and CDR2 is YNNKEL (reference sequence). The CDR3 runs 13 residues. DNA of the CDR3: TGTGCCAGCAGCCAGGGGGCTGGAGAGACCCAGTACTTC. This translates into CASSQGAGETQYF.

As DNA, the CDR3 is TGTGCCAGCAGTTTCTCGGAGGGAGCCTACAATGAGCAGTTCTTC. Its protein product is CASSFSEGAYNEQFF. V is TRBV28 and J is TRBJ2-1; a weak D match, TRBD2 (6 bases). Trimming stripped 3 bases from V and 2 bases from J, with 11 bases between. From germline, CDR1 is MDHEN and CDR2 SYDVKM. This CDR3 comprises 15 residues.

This clonotype was counted between two and nine times. The chain joins TRBV28 to TRBJ2-2; D possibly corresponds to TRBD2 (5 bases). Germline CDR1 and CDR2: MDHEN and SYDVKM. V dropped 6 bases and J dropped 4 bases, with 15 bases sitting between them. This CDR3 is built from 15 residues. The CDR3 region is CASRGIEGPTGELFF. In DNA form, the CDR3 reads TGTGCCAGCAGGGGGATTGAGGGTCCCACCGGGGAGCTGTTTTTT.

The chain is built from TRBV28 and TRBJ2-7; TRBD1 matches at 9 bases. Losses at the gene ends were 6 bases for V and 3 bases for J; bases not matched to a gene: 9. The CDR3 has 15 residues. The germline CDR1 and CDR2 sequences are MDHEN and SYDVKM. CDR3 bases: TGTGCCAGCAGCCCGCATGTGACAGGGGGCTACGAGCAGTACTTC. Amino acid sequence: CASSPHVTGGYEQYF.

This clonotype was found a few times. The chain carries TRBV3-1 and TRBJ2-2; no reliable D call. From germline, CDR1 is LGHDT and CDR2 YNNKEL (reference sequence). The ends were cut back, 3 bases at V and 5 bases at J, with 7 bases in the middle. The CDR3 totals 13 residues. DNA of the CDR3: TGTGCCAGCAGCCAGGGTAGGACCGGGGAGCTGTTTTTT. Protein product: CASSQGRTGELFF.

This clonotype was seen ten or more times. This chain joins TRBV4-3 and TRBJ2-1; 8 bases agree with TRBD2. CDR3 length: 16 residues. Trimming took 4 bases from V and 7 from J; bases not matched to a gene: 12. The germline V gene has CDR1 LGHNA and CDR2 YSLEER. The CDR3 bases are TGCGCCAGCAGCCCTCAATTGGGACTAGGTAATAATGAGCAGTTCTTC. It is translated as CASSPQLGLGNNEQFF.

The V call is TRBV2, the J call TRBJ1-4; D is perhaps TRBD1 (5 bases). This CDR3 spans 15 amino acids. The germline CDR1 and CDR2 sequences are SNHLY and FYNNEI. V was pared by 2 bases and J by 4 bases, with 11 bases between. The CDR3: CASSEIQGLNEKLFF. The CDR3 bases are TGTGCCAGCAGTGAAATCCAGGGCCTTAATGAAAAACTGTTTTTT.

This clonotype was recorded many times. The rearrangement links TRBV29-1 to TRBJ2-5; tentative D call: TRBD2 (6 bases). The CDR3 covers 14 residues. CDR1 is SQVTM and CDR2 is ANQGSEA in the germline V gene. Trimming removed 0 bases at V and 3 bases at J, with 11 bases between. The CDR3 sequence is CSVEDFSGEETQYF. The CDR3 bases are TGCAGCGTTGAAGATTTTTCGGGGGAAGAGACCCAGTACTTC.

This clonotype was detected ten times or more. The V and J genes are TRBV4-3 and TRBJ2-1, with 7 bases matching TRBD2. The CDR3 has 17 amino acids. J gave up 0 bases and V 3 bases, and 8 bases lay outside the gene matches. Looked up from germline, CDR1 is LGHNA and CDR2 is YSLEER. The CDR3 sequence: CASSQASRGISYNEQFF. The CDR3 nucleotides read TGCGCCAGCAGCCAGGCCTCGCGGGGGATCTCCTACAATGAGCAGTTCTTC.

This clonotype has a count of ten or more. The V and J genes are TRBV20-1 and TRBJ1-1; D remains ambiguous. CDR1 DFQATT and CDR2 SNEGSKA come from the germline V gene (reference sequence). With 7 bases removed from V and 4 bases from J, the gap between germline ends came to 13 bases. This CDR3 has 12 amino acids. CDR3 sequence (DNA): TGCAGTGTCCACCCTAGTCGCACTGAAGCTTTCTTT. It is translated as CSVHPSRTEAFF.